A single T cell receptor beta chain is shown here with its context. The V gene lost 6 bases and the J gene lost 1 base, with 15 bases spanning the gap. This CDR3 has 15 residues. Germline V gives CDR1 SNHLY, CDR2 FYNNEI. The method was immunoSEQ multiplex PCR; TCRdb's version includes in-frame clones alone and lacks a portion of them. The data show 100,000 to 150,000 clones, with 80% to 95% seen just once and roughly 2.5% held by the top ten. This sample stems from a study of control samples from healthy donors and cancer patients. This sequence joins TRBV2 and TRBJ1-1; a weak D match, TRBD1 (5 bases). The receptor was derived from a man aged 18 to 30 in good health. Sequenced: blood. CDR3 coding DNA: TGTGCCAGCAGCAGAATGACAGTTACGAACACTGAAGCTTTCTTT. Translation: CASSRMTVTNTEAFF.